The source of this T cell receptor (beta chain) is a study of blood T cell repertoires in COVID-19. V was shortened by 7 bases and J by 4 bases, with 20 bases between the two germline ends. Germline CDR1 LGHNA, CDR2 YSLEER. This CDR3 is built from 16 residues. This clone was observed a few times. In the authors' workflow: Reference gene primer amplification gave estimated nucleated cell counts. Profiling relied on immunoSEQ multiplex PCR, and the TCRdb table lists in-frame clones only, not all of them. That table furnishes V, J and clone size, whereas the DNA furnished D and trimming. The data show about 120,000 clones, about 79% seen once.

The TCR originated in a woman aged 70 to 79 with acute or convalescent COVID-19. The chain recombines TRBV4-3 with TRBJ2-1; a weak D match, TRBD1 (6 bases). The sequencing input was peripheral blood. CDR3 loop: CASTITWGQSYNEQFF. The CDR3 DNA is TGCGCCAGCACAATCACGTGGGGGCAAAGTTACAATGAGCAGTTCTTC.